This T cell receptor (beta chain) was captured in a study of Ad26.COV2.S vaccination and SARS-CoV-2 variants. The germline gives CDR1 LNHDA, CDR2 SQIVND (reference sequence). The V end lost 7 bases, the J end lost 1 base, and 11 bases lay between the germline ends. The CDR3 length is 15 residues. The assay was immunoSEQ multiplex PCR, and TCRdb's table has in-frame clones only and misses some. The table has hundreds of thousands of clones, roughly 90% seen once. Described treatment: about 20 received Ad26.COV2.S at low or high dose, single or two shots; 5 received placebo; per-sample allocation not given. Specimens were obtained on day 63 following the first vaccine or placebo injection. This vaccine is an Ad26 vector that expresses the Wuhan-strain SARS-CoV-2 spike.

The chain combines TRBV19 with TRBJ1-6; D gene unclear. The sequencing used peripheral blood, collected in a trial of Ad26.COV2.S vaccine versus placebo. This sequence was found in a person aged 18 to 65 who received the Ad26.COV2.S COVID-19 vaccine or a placebo. The DNA for the CDR3 is TGTGCCAGTACCGCTGTCCTGTCCTATAATTCACCCCTCCACTTT. This sequence encodes CASTAVLSYNSPLHF.